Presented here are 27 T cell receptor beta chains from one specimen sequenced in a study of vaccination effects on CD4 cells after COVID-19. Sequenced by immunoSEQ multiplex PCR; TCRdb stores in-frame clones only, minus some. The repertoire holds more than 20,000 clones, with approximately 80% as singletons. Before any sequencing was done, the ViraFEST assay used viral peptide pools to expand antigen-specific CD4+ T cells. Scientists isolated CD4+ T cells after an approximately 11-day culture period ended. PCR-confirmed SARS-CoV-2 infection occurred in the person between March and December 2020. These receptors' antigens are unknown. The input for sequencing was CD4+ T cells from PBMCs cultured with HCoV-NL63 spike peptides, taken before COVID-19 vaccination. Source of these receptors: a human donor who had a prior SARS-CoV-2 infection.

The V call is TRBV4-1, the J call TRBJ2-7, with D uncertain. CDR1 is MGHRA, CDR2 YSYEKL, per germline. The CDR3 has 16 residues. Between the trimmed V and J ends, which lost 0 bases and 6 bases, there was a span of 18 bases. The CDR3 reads CASSQERLPPVVEQYF. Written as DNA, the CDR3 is TGCGCCAGCAGCCAAGAGCGTCTTCCCCCGGTGGTCGAGCAGTACTTC.

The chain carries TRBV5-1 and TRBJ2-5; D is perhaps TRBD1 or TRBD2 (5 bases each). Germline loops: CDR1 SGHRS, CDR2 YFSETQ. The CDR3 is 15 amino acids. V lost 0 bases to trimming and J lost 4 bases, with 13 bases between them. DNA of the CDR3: TGCGCCAGCAGCTTGGAAGGGGTAGGGAGAGAGACCCAGTACTTC. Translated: CASSLEGVGRETQYF.

The CDR3 DNA sequence: TGCGCCAGCAGCCAAGCCGCTAGCGGGTACGAGCAGTACTTC. This gives the protein CASSQAASGYEQYF. The chain couples TRBV4-3 to TRBJ2-7, with 8 bases identical to TRBD2. CDR1 LGHNA and CDR2 YSLEER come from the germline V gene. The CDR3 loop spans 14 amino acids. V shed 1 base, J shed 4 bases, and the junction held 3 bases outside the gene matches.

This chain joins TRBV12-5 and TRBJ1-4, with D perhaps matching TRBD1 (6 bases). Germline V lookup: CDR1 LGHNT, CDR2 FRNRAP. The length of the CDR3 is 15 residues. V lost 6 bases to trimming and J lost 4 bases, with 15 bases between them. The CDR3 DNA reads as TGTGCTAGTGGGGGACGGGACACCTATAATGAAAAACTGTTTTTT. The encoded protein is CASGGRDTYNEKLFF. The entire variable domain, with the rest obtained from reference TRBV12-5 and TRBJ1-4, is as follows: DARVTQTPRHKVTEMGQEVTMRCQPILGHNTVFWYRQTMMQGLELLAYFRNRAPLDDSGMPKDRFSAEMPDATLATLKIQPSEPRDSAVYFCASGGRDTYNEKLFFGSGTQLSVL.

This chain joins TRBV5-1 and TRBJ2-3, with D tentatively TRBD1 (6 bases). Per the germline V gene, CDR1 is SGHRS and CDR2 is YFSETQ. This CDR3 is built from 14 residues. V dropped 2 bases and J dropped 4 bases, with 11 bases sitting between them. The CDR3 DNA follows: TGCGCCAGCAGCTTTTGGGGGCTCGCAGATACGCAGTATTTT. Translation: CASSFWGLADTQYF.

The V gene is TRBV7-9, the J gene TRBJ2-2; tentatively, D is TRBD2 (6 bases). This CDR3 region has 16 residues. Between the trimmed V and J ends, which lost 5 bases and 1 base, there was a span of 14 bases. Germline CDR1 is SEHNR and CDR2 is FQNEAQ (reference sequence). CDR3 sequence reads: CASSEKLAVNTGELFF. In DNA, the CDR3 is TGTGCCAGCAGCGAAAAACTAGCAGTGAACACCGGGGAGCTGTTTTTT.

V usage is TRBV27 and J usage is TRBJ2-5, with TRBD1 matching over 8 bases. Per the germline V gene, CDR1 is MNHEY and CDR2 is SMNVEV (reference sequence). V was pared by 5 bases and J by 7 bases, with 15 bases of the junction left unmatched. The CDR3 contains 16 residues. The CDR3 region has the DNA TGTGCCAGCAGTCCCAGCCGGGCAGGGGGCGTTGGGACCCAGTACTTC. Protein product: CASSPSRAGGVGTQYF.

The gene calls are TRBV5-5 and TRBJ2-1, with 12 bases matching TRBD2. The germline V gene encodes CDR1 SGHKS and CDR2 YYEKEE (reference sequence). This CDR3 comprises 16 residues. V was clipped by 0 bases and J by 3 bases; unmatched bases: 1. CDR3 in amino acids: CASSLGLAGVYNEQFF. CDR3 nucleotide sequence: TGTGCCAGCAGCTTGGGACTAGCGGGAGTCTACAATGAGCAGTTCTTC.

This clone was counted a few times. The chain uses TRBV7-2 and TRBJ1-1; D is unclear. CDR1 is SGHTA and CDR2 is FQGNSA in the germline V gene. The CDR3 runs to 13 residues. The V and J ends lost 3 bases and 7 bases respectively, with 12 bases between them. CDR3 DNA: TGTGCCAGCAGCTTGGTCACAGCGGGTGAAGCTTTCTTT. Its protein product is CASSLVTAGEAFF.

The CDR3 sequence is CASSYRTADTQYF. The CDR3 DNA is TGTGCCAGCAGTTACCGAACGGCAGATACGCAGTATTTT. This chain connects TRBV6-5 to TRBJ2-3; D gene unclear. V lost 2 bases, J lost 4 bases, and 7 bases lay in between. The CDR3 consists of 13 residues. Germline loops: CDR1 MNHEY, CDR2 SVGAGI.

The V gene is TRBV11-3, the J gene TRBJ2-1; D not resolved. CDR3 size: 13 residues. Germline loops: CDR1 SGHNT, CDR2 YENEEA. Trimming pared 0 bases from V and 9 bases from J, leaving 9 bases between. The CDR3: CASSLDTSVEQFF. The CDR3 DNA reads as TGTGCCAGCAGCTTAGATACAAGCGTTGAGCAGTTCTTC.

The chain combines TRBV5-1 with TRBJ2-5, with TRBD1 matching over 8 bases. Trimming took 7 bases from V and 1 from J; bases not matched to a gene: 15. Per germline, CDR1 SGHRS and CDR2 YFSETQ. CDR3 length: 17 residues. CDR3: CASRPPTGAVLQETQYF. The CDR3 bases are TGCGCCAGCCGTCCGCCGACAGGGGCCGTTCTCCAAGAGACCCAGTACTTC.

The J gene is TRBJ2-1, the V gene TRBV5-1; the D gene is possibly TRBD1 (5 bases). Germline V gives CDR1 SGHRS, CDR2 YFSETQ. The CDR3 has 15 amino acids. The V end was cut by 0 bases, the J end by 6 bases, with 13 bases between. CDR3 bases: TGCGCCAGCAGCTTGGGGCCAGGGTTTCTCAATGAGCAGTTCTTC. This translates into CASSLGPGFLNEQFF.

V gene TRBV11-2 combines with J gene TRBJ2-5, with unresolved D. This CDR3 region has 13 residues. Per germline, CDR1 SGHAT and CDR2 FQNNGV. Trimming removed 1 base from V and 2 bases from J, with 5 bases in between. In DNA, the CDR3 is TGTGCCAGCAGCTTAGGCGTGCAAGAGACCCAGTACTTC. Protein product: CASSLGVQETQYF.

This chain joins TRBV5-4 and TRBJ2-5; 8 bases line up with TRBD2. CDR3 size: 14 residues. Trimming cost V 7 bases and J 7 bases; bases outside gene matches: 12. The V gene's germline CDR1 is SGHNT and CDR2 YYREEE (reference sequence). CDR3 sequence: CASGVAGIPGTQYF. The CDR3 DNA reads TGTGCCAGCGGTGTAGCGGGGATCCCCGGGACCCAGTACTTC.

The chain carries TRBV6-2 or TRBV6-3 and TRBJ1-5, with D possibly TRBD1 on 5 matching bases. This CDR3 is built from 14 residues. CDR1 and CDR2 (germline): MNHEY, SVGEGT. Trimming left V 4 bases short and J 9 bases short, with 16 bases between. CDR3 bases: TGTGCCAGCAGTTCCGGGGACCTTGGCGTGCCCCAGCATTTT. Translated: CASSSGDLGVPQHF.

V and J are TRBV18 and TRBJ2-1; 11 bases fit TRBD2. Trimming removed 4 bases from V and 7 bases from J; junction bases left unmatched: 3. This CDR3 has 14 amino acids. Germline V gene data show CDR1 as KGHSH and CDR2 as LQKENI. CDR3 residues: CASSLAGGENEQFF. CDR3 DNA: TGTGCCAGCTCACTAGCGGGAGGGGAAAATGAGCAGTTCTTC.

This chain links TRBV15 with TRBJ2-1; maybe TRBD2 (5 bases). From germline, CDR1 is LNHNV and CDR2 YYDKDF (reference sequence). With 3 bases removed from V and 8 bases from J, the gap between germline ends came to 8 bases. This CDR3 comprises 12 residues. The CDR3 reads CATSRERDEQFF. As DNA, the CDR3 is TGTGCCACCAGCAGGGAGAGGGATGAGCAGTTCTTC. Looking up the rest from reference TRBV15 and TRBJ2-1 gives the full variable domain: DAMVIQNPRYQVTQFGKPVTLSCSQTLNHNVMYWYQQKSSQAPKLLFHYYDKDFNNEADTPDNFQSRRPNTSFCFLDIRSPGLGDTAMYLCATSRERDEQFFGPGTRLTVL.

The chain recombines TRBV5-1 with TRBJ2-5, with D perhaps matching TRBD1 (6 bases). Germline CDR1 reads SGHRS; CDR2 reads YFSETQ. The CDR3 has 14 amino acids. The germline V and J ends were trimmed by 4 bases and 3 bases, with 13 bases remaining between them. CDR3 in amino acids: CASSRGTIKETQYF. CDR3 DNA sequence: TGCGCCAGCAGCCGTGGGACAATAAAAGAGACCCAGTACTTC.

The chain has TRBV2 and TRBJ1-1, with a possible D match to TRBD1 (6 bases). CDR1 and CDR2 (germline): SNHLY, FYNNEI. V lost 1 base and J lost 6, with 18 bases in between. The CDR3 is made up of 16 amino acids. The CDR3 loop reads CASSEDSTGIFAEAFF. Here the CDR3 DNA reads TGTGCCAGCAGTGAAGACTCTACAGGGATATTCGCTGAAGCTTTCTTT.

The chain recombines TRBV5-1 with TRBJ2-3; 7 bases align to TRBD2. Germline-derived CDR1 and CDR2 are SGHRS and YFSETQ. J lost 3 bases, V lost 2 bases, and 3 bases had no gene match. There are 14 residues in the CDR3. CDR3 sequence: CASSFQRGTDTQYF. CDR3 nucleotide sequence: TGCGCCAGCAGCTTCCAGCGGGGAACAGATACGCAGTATTTT. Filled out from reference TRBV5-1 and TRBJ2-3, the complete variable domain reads KAGVTQTPRYLIKTRGQQVTLSCSPISGHRSVSWYQQTPGQGLQFLFEYFSETQRNKGNFPGRFSGRQFSNSRSEMNVSTLELGDSALYLCASSFQRGTDTQYFGPGTRLTVL.

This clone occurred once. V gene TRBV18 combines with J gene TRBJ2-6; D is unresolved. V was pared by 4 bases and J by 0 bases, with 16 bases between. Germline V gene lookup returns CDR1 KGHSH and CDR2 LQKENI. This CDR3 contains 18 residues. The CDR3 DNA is TGTGCCAGCTCACTTGGGCAAGGTGTCTACTCTGGGGCCAACGTCCTGACTTTC. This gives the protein CASSLGQGVYSGANVLTF.

The CDR3: CASSPPRGVTDTQYF. The DNA for the CDR3 is TGTGCCAGCAGCCCTCCTAGGGGGGTTACAGATACGCAGTATTTT. J is TRBJ2-3 and V is TRBV4-2; D may be TRBD1 or TRBD2 (6 bases each). CDR3 size: 15 residues. V lost 4 bases to trimming and J lost 3 bases, with 14 bases between them. The germline gives CDR1 LGHNA, CDR2 YNFKEQ.

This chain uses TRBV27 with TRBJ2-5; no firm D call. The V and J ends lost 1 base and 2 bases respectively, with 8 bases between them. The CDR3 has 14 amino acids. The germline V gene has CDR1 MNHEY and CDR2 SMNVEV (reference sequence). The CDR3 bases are TGTGCCAGCAGTTTATTGGGGTTGCAAGAGACCCAGTACTTC. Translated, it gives CASSLLGLQETQYF.

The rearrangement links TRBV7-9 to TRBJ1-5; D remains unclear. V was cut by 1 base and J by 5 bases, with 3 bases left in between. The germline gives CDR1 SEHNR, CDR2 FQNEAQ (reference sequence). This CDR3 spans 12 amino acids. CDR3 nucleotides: TGTGCCAGCAGCTTAGGCGATCAGCCCCAGCATTTT. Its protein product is CASSLGDQPQHF.

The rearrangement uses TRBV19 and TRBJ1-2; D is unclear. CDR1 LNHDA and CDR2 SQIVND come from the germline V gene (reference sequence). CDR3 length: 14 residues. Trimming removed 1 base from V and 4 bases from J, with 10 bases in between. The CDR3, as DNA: TGTGCCAGTAGTATAGGTAGCAGGCCCTATGGCTACACCTTC. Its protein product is CASSIGSRPYGYTF.

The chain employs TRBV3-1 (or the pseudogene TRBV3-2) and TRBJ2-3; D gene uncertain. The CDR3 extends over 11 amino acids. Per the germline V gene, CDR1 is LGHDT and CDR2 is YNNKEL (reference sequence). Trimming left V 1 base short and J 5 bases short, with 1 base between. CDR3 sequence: CASSQGDTQYF. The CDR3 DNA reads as TGTGCCAGCAGCCAAGGAGATACGCAGTATTTT.